This TCR beta chain was observed in a study of post-analysis software for immune sequencing data. Study conclusions and caveats: When the samples were clustered directly with F measure, those that had been prepared in the same batch showed strong co-clustering. Roughly five TRBV segments appeared more often in patients than in controls, and TRBV5-6, TRBV5-1 and TRBV20-1 were among these. The normalized Chao1 diversity of multiple sclerosis patients was significantly lower than that of controls.

In regard to this clonotype: Antigen specificity is unknown.

Unique molecular identifiers featured in each of the TCR beta cDNA libraries. About 500,000 cDNA molecules were obtained per 1 to 10 million input T cells. Via MiXCR, TCRdb re-called the PCR reads, giving one row per CDR3 protein. The sample lists around 440,000 distinct CDR3 sequences; less than 45% were seen once. Per germline, CDR1 SGHTA and CDR2 FQGNSA. The V end was cut by 1 base, the J end by 0 bases, with 9 bases between. The CDR3 runs 15 residues. This chain uses TRBV7-2 with TRBJ1-1; D unclear. The sequenced sample consisted of blood. The receptor was derived from a girl aged 10 to 17 with multiple sclerosis. The CDR3 spells CASSLDRGMNTEAFF. The CDR3 DNA reads TGTGCCAGCAGCTTAGATCGGGGAATGAACACTGAAGCTTTCTTT.